A selection of T cell receptor beta chains follows, all from one sample in a study of blood T cell repertoires in COVID-19. The assay was immunoSEQ multiplex PCR, and TCRdb's table has in-frame clones only and misses some. This table holds 350,000 to 450,000 clones, more than 80% found once. The source material was peripheral blood. All receptors come from a man in his forties with acute or convalescent COVID-19. Each CDR3 is given with its conserved first and last residue. A row's size may be missing; if present it is once, few, many or a size class.

>.|TRBV18|TRBJ2-7
CASSPPSAYEQYF
>once|TRBV5-1|TRBJ1-2
CASSLEGGQYGYTF
>.|TRBV11-2|TRBJ2-7
CASSLDVGGNYEQYF
>.|TRBV6-6|TRBJ2-7
CATDRGLNEQYF
>.|TRBV19|TRBJ1-5
CASSIKAGNHQPQHF
>many|TRBV19|TRBJ2-2
CASSRGQLPGELFF
>.|TRBV28|TRBJ2-7
CASSLLGTSGGTYEQYF
>.|TRBV27|TRBJ2-3
CASSGDGLAGGPGTDTQYF
>few|TRBV11-2|TRBJ2-5
CASSLLISGAETQYF
>.|TRBV7-8|TRBJ2-4
CASSVGLYGVAKNIQYF
>.|TRBV4-3|TRBJ2-1
CASSQSRQGWNQGQFF
>.|TRBV19|TRBJ2-4
CASSIHQKRWTKNIQYF
>.|TRBV6-5|TRBJ2-1
CASSNFGTVYNEQFF
>.|TRBV5-4|TRBJ2-1
CASSLTAGAGMNEQFF
>.|TRBV12-3/TRBV12-4|TRBJ1-3
CAGRPSSGNTIYF
>.|TRBV2|TRBJ2-3
CASTVTDTQYF
>.|TRBV7-3|TRBJ1-2
CASSLTAGQLYGYTF
>many|TRBV2|TRBJ1-2
CASRWTGEGYGYTF
>.|TRBV6-2/TRBV6-3|TRBJ2-4
CASSYPGTGGKNIQYF
>.|TRBV6-1|TRBJ1-5
CASSEMGPGNQPQHF
>.|TRBV10-3|TRBJ2-3
CAISPRDGGGPDTQYF
>once|TRBV7-9|TRBJ2-7
CASSFQGQGREQYF
>.|TRBV28|TRBJ1-2
CASSTPYRLVYGYTF
>.|TRBV4-1|TRBJ1-1
CASSQDWGGGLEAFF
>.|TRBV12-3/TRBV12-4|TRBJ2-1
CASRSGGDEQFF
>.|TRBV27|TRBJ2-1
CASSTPGQGANEQFF
>.|TRBV9|TRBJ1-6
CASSPLGQGGSPLHF
>.|TRBV27|TRBJ1-6
CASSGAGNNSPLHF
>.|TRBV29-1|TRBJ1-1
CSAQTGVNTEAFF
>.|TRBV6-1|TRBJ2-2
CASSEQPSGAGELFF
>.|TRBV29-1|TRBJ1-2
CSVETGGGGYGYTF
>.|TRBV10-3|TRBJ1-2
CAISEDSYYGYTF
>.|TRBV7-3|TRBJ2-1
CASSSLGYSSGRENEQFF
>few|TRBV11-2|TRBJ1-1
CASSLPGMDTEAFF
>.|TRBV4-3|TRBJ2-1
CASSQRPQGSLIDEQFF
>.|TRBV5-1|TRBJ2-1
CASSPAAGRSYNEQFF
>.|TRBV28|TRBJ2-2
CASSPGRFANTGELFF
>.|TRBV7-9|TRBJ1-4
CASSLYGGEKLFF
>.|TRBV25-1|TRBJ1-1
CASSELRTGGAAFF
>many|TRBV27|TRBJ2-5
CASSLSILLAGGQETQYF
>once|TRBV5-4|TRBJ2-7
CASSSPNSYEQYF
>.|TRBV4-2|TRBJ2-1
CASSETGPYNEQFF
>.|TRBV3-1/TRBV3-2|TRBJ1-3
CASSRELRASGNTIYF
>.|TRBV11-2|TRBJ2-7
CASKDPRTGPRYEQYF
>.|TRBV19|TRBJ2-7
CASSIGDRLSYEQYF
>.|TRBV7-9|TRBJ2-1
CATEGGTEQFF
>.|TRBV23-1|TRBJ1-2
CASRLTWDTATTHGYTF
>.|TRBV6-6|TRBJ1-2
CASSYSREDGYTF
>once|TRBV13|TRBJ2-3
CASSSNGESSTDTQYF
>.|TRBV7-9|TRBJ1-1
CASSSTGENTEAFF
>.|TRBV5-6|TRBJ1-1
CASSQGLMNTEAFF